This entry is about one T cell receptor beta chain. TCRdb keeps only in-frame clones here, not all; method: immunoSEQ multiplex PCR. Seen here are about 2 million clones, over 85% observed once, and the top ten hold about 1.1%. The germline CDR1 and CDR2 sequences are GTSNPN and SVGIG (reference sequence). This CDR3 spans 12 amino acids. With 4 bases removed from V and 5 bases from J, the gap between germline ends came to 9 bases. This entry comes from a study of shared clonotypes between healthy human individuals. Only CD45RO-negative cells positively selected for CCR7 counted as naive CD8 cells, so terminally differentiated effector memory CD45RA+ cells were excluded.

The sample taken for sequencing was naive CD8+ T cells sorted from blood. The TCR sequence derives from a man aged 18 to 35 in good health. The gene calls are TRBV30 and TRBJ2-1; D may be TRBD1 (5 bases). CDR3 sequence (DNA): TGTGCCTGGACAGGGTCCAACAATGAGCAGTTCTTC. This translates into CAWTGSNNEQFF.